The T cell receptor beta chain described here comes from a study of T cell repertoires in cytomegalovirus infection. Study as a whole: Both a matching HLA type and CMV infection were indicated by public TCR beta signatures. Overall study findings and caveats: Predominance within the ex vivo response was attributable to HLA-C-restricted CMV-specific TCR beta clonotypes. Cumulated frequencies of public TCR beta families served to identify carriers of CMV plus the relevant HLA.

Via MiXCR, TCRdb re-called the reads, giving one row per CDR3 protein. The repertoire holds a few hundred thousand distinct CDR3 sequences, under 45% seen once, with around 50% in the top ten. Of note for this clonotype: Antigen: not known.

The V gene's germline CDR1 is MNHNY and CDR2 SVGAGI (reference sequence). V was trimmed by 8 bases and J by 1 base, leaving 18 bases between them. This CDR3 has 16 amino acids. Sequencing used cultured PBMCs, obtained from culture after CMV antigen stimulation. V gene TRBV6-6 combines with J gene TRBJ1-5; D ambiguous. The TCR was taken from a human donor in good health (CMV status not recorded). Some clones in this sample may be carry-over from other donors' samples. CDR3 nucleotide sequence: TGTGCCAGCCCGCCGATGGGATTTGAGAGCAATCAGCCCCAGCATTTT. This encodes CASPPMGFESNQPQHF.